These 29 T cell receptor beta chains were all obtained from the same sample, sequenced in a study of metastatic and nonmetastatic thyroid tumors. Each patient came to thyroid surgery without any prior treatment (of any kind). TCRdb re-called clones from the PCR reads using MiXCR. Here the sample spans tens of thousands of clones, 15% to 18% being singletons. Sequenced sample: blood. All receptors derive from a female donor with papillary thyroid cancer or a benign thyroid nodule (not recorded which). Some clones in this sample may be carry-over from other donors' samples.

Many counts were recorded for this clone. The chain employs TRBV20-1 and TRBJ2-7; D gene ambiguous. The V end was cut by 6 bases, the J end by 1 base, with 13 bases between. This CDR3 has 13 residues. The germline gives CDR1 DFQATT, CDR2 SNEGSKA (reference sequence). CDR3 DNA sequence: TGCAGTGCCGACCCCGGATCATCCTACGAGCAGTACTTC. Translating it yields CSADPGSSYEQYF.

The DNA for the CDR3 is TGTGCCAGTAGTGGACAGGGGTACGAGCAGTACTTC. Its protein product is CASSGQGYEQYF. The chain is built from TRBV19 and TRBJ2-7, with 9 bases aligning to TRBD1. The CDR3 totals 12 residues. V shed 5 bases, J shed 4 bases, and the junction held 0 bases outside the gene matches. In germline, CDR1 is LNHDA, CDR2 SQIVND (reference sequence).

At least ten counts were recorded for this clone. This rearrangement joins TRBV15 to TRBJ2-6; D unclear. The germline gives CDR1 LNHNV, CDR2 YYDKDF (reference sequence). The CDR3 sequence is 15 residues long. With 0 bases removed from V and 1 base from J, the gap between germline ends came to 4 bases. As DNA, the CDR3 is TGTGCCACCAGCAGAGATATGTCTGGGGCCAACGTCCTGACTTTC. This gives the protein CATSRDMSGANVLTF.

This clone was seen ten or more times. This sequence joins TRBV6-4 and TRBJ2-6, with D tentatively TRBD2 (5 bases). CDR3 length: 16 residues. Germline V gene sequence: CDR1 MRHNA, CDR2 SNTAGT. Trimming took off 4 bases at V and 3 bases at J, with 13 bases between the two ends. The CDR3 reads CASSVGAPLGANVLTF. The CDR3, as DNA: TGTGCCAGCAGTGTGGGAGCCCCTCTTGGGGCCAACGTCCTGACTTTC.

With regard to this clone: One end of the junction fails to match germline, which may point to a read error. CDR3 coding DNA: TGTGCAAGCAGTTGGGGACAGTGGGATACGCAGTATTTT. This codes for CASSWGQWDTQYF. The genes are TRBV27 and TRBJ2-3, with TRBD1 matching over 7 bases. Germline loops: CDR1 MNHEY, CDR2 SMNVEV (reference sequence). The CDR3 is 13 amino acids.

Only a few counts were recorded for this clone. V gene TRBV19 combines with J gene TRBJ2-2, with 9 nucleotides matching TRBD2. After removal of 8 bases from V and 4 bases from J, the junction contained 20 bases not matched to a gene. The germline V gene has CDR1 LNHDA and CDR2 SQIVND (reference sequence). The CDR3 consists of 19 residues. Here the CDR3 reads CASFNPPPPREGRTGELFF. The CDR3 nucleotides read TGTGCCAGTTTTAACCCCCCCCCCCCGCGGGAGGGCCGCACCGGGGAGCTGTTTTTT.

In its sample, this clone was seen many times. The chain recombines TRBV19 with TRBJ2-5; TRBD2 matches at 7 bases. The CDR3 has 15 residues. V shed 9 bases and J 5 bases; nucleotides not matched to a gene: 15. Germline V gives CDR1 LNHDA, CDR2 SQIVND (reference sequence). The CDR3 nucleotides read TGTGCCAGCTCACCCCCCGGGGGGTCGGGGGAGACCCAGTACTTC. Protein product: CASSPPGGSGETQYF.

This chain uses TRBV18 with TRBJ1-2, with D possibly matching TRBD1 (6 bases). Trimming shortened V by 1 base and J by 1 base, and 16 bases separated the two germline ends. Germline values: CDR1 KGHSH, CDR2 LQKENI. CDR3 size: 17 residues. Written as DNA, the CDR3 is TGTGCCAGCTCACCACGCCAGGGGACGAGGGGTAACTATGGCTACACCTTC. Translated, it gives CASSPRQGTRGNYGYTF.

The sample holds many counts of this clone. This chain connects TRBV28 to TRBJ2-2; D remains unclear. The CDR3 runs 12 residues. Trimming pared 7 bases from V and 2 bases from J, leaving 5 bases between. From germline, CDR1 is MDHEN and CDR2 SYDVKM. This CDR3 reads CASTINTGELFF. In DNA, the CDR3 is TGTGCCAGCACCATTAACACCGGGGAGCTGTTTTTT.

This clone was observed at least ten times. The chain employs TRBV28 and TRBJ2-2; D not resolved. Germline CDR1 and CDR2: MDHEN and SYDVKM. The CDR3 has 19 amino acids. V lost 6 bases and J lost 3, with 26 bases in between. The CDR3 DNA reads as TGTGCCAGCAGCTCACTCCTAGTTCCCGTAATTAGGCACACCGGGGAGCTGTTTTTT. It is translated as CASSSLLVPVIRHTGELFF.

This clone was seen a handful of times. The rearrangement joins TRBV2 to TRBJ2-3, with TRBD1 matching 8 bases. Germline V lookup: CDR1 SNHLY, CDR2 FYNNEI. With 6 bases clipped from V and 0 bases from J, the junction kept 5 bases outside the gene matches. The CDR3 sequence is 15 residues long. In DNA form, the CDR3 reads TGTGCCAGCAGGGAGGGACAGGCGAGCACAGATACGCAGTATTTT. It specifies CASREGQASTDTQYF.

In its sample, this clone was seen many times. The CDR3 DNA sequence: TGTGCCAGCAGCCTCCGACAGGCGAACTATGGCTACACCTTC. Its translation is CASSLRQANYGYTF. This rearrangement joins TRBV7-9 to TRBJ1-2, with D maybe TRBD1 (6 bases). Germline V gene data show CDR1 as SEHNR and CDR2 as FQNEAQ (reference sequence). The CDR3 loop spans 14 amino acids. The V gene lost 5 bases and the J gene lost 2 bases, with 12 bases spanning the gap.

In its sample, this clone ranks as medium-sized. The V gene is TRBV28, the J gene TRBJ1-3, with D unresolved. Per the germline V gene, CDR1 is MDHEN and CDR2 is SYDVKM. The length of the CDR3 is 11 residues. CDR3 loop: CASISGNTIYF. CDR3 in DNA: TGTGCTTCCATCTCTGGAAACACCATATATTTT. Drawing the rest from reference TRBV28 and TRBJ1-3, the complete variable domain is DVKVTQSSRYLVKRTGEKVFLECVQDMDHENMFWYRQDPGLGLRLIYFSYDVKMKEKGDIPEGYSVSREKKERFSLILESASTNQTSMYLCASISGNTIYFGEGSWLTVV.

This clone was observed a handful of times. The chain joins TRBV18 to TRBJ1-4, with 8 bases that match TRBD1. This CDR3 has 15 amino acids. Per the germline V gene, CDR1 is KGHSH and CDR2 is LQKENI. After removal of 3 bases from V and 6 bases from J, the junction contained 6 bases not matched to a gene. The CDR3, as DNA: TGTGCCAGCTCACCTTCAATGACAGGGGATGAAAAACTGTTTTTT. Translation: CASSPSMTGDEKLFF.

The chain combines TRBV28 with TRBJ1-5; no clear D. With 2 bases removed from V and 14 bases from J, the gap between germline ends came to 13 bases. The CDR3 runs to 12 residues. Germline lookup yields CDR1 MDHEN and CDR2 SYDVKM. Written as DNA, the CDR3 is TGTGCCAGCAGTTTACTTAATCAGCCAAAGCATTTT. It yields the protein CASSLLNQPKHF.

This clone was seen many times. The gene calls are TRBV20-1 and TRBJ2-1, with 7 bases that match TRBD2. The ends lost 0 bases at V and 10 bases at J; junction bases unmatched: 9. From germline, CDR1 is DFQATT and CDR2 SNEGSKA (reference sequence). This CDR3 has 14 residues. As DNA, the CDR3 is TGCAGTGCTAGAGATCCGGGGGGTCTACAGGAGCAGTTCTTC. This translates into CSARDPGGLQEQFF.

In this sample, this clone turned up many times. This chain connects TRBV20-1 to TRBJ2-2; TRBD2 agrees at 10 bases. This CDR3 is 16 amino acids long. Germline CDR1 is DFQATT and CDR2 is SNEGSKA (reference sequence). Trimming removed 1 base from V and 8 bases from J; junction bases left unmatched: 10. CDR3: CSARVDEAGGVGELFF. CDR3 DNA sequence: TGCAGTGCTAGAGTAGATGAAGCGGGAGGGGTGGGGGAGCTGTTTTTT.

The chain employs TRBV20-1 and TRBJ2-1; TRBD1 aligns across 7 bases. The CDR3 sequence is 14 residues long. The V gene end was trimmed by 5 bases and the J gene end by 1 base; junction bases not matched to a gene: 5. CDR1 is DFQATT, CDR2 SNEGSKA, per germline (reference sequence). CDR3 sequence (DNA): TGCAGTGCTCAAACAGGGGAGTCCTACAATGAGCAGTTCTTC. Protein product: CSAQTGESYNEQFF.

Ten or more counts support this clone. An end of the junction differs from the germline gene, which may be a read error. V and J are TRBV9 and TRBJ2-1; no definite D call. CDR3 size: 13 residues. Germline-derived CDR1 and CDR2 are SGDLS and YYNGEE. The CDR3 is CASSVAGNNEQSF. DNA of the CDR3: TGTGCCAGCAGCGTCGCAGGCAACAATGAGCAGTCCTTC.

This clone was picked up many times. The V and J genes are TRBV12-3 or TRBV12-4 and TRBJ1-1, with D unresolved. V was trimmed by 7 bases and J by 1 base, leaving 13 bases between them. The CDR3 has 14 amino acids. The CDR3, as DNA: TGTGCCAGCACCCCAGAGACGACGAACACTGAAGCTTTCTTT. Its translation is CASTPETTNTEAFF.

This clone was seen ten or more times. The chain carries TRBV5-4 and TRBJ2-7; D gene unclear. The CDR3 extends over 11 amino acids. Trimming left V 3 bases short and J 0 bases short, with 1 base between. CDR1 SGHNT and CDR2 YYREEE come from the germline V gene (reference sequence). CDR3 protein: CASSSSYEQYF. In DNA, the CDR3 is TGTGCCAGCAGCTCCTCCTACGAGCAGTACTTC.

In its sample, this clone was seen many times. The V call is TRBV20-1, the J call TRBJ2-3; D is ambiguous. There are 11 residues in the CDR3. The V and J ends lost 6 bases and 6 bases respectively, with 10 bases between them. The germline V gene encodes CDR1 DFQATT and CDR2 SNEGSKA (reference sequence). Here the CDR3 DNA reads TGCAGTGCCGCAGGATCCGATACGCAGTATTTT. Protein sequence: CSAAGSDTQYF.

Ten or more counts support this clone. V gene TRBV11-2 combines with J gene TRBJ2-5, with 12 nucleotides matching TRBD2. Germline V lookup: CDR1 SGHAT, CDR2 FQNNGV. There are 15 residues in the CDR3. The junction had 9 bases not matched to a gene; V was cut back by 6 bases and J by 7 bases. The CDR3 nucleotides read TGTGCCAGCAGGGTGACTAGCGGGAGCCCGGGGACCCAGTACTTC. As protein: CASRVTSGSPGTQYF.

There are many counts of this clone. The chain combines TRBV7-2 with TRBJ2-3; TRBD1 is a possible D gene (5 bases). This CDR3 has 15 residues. The germline V gene has CDR1 SGHTA and CDR2 FQGNSA. Between the trimmed V and J ends, which lost 5 bases and 5 bases, there was a span of 17 bases. The CDR3 here is CASSKEGGAQDTQYF. In nucleotides, the CDR3 is TGTGCCAGCAGCAAAGAAGGTGGGGCCCAAGATACGCAGTATTTT.

This clone showed up just a few times. Given a much more abundant clone one base away, this may be a read error. The chain carries TRBV4-2 and TRBJ2-2, with 7 bases fitting TRBD2. Germline V CDR1 and CDR2: LGHNA, YNFKEQ. The CDR3 spans 15 residues. CDR3: CASSQELAGVREPFF. The CDR3 nucleotides read TGTGCCAGCAGCCAAGAGTTGGCGGGGGTAAGGGAGCCGTTTTTT.

This clone was found many times. This chain links TRBV5-6 with TRBJ2-3, with 8 positions matching TRBD2. The germline V gene encodes CDR1 SGHDT and CDR2 YYEEEE. The CDR3 is 15 amino acids. Germline trimming cut 1 base from V and 0 bases from J; bases unmatched to any gene: 1. This CDR3 reads CASSLSGRSTDTQYF. As DNA, the CDR3 is TGTGCCAGCAGCTTGAGCGGGAGAAGCACAGATACGCAGTATTTT.

This clone was observed once. The CDR3 nucleotides are TGCAAAATAAAACCCCATAGACTAGGAGAGAGGTGGTGGGGCCGGGAGCTGTTTTTT. Translating gives CKIKPHRLGERWWGRELFF. The chain couples TRBV20-1 to TRBJ2-2; possibly TRBD2 for D (6 bases). The germline V gene encodes CDR1 DFQATT and CDR2 SNEGSKA (reference sequence). CDR3 size: 19 residues.

This clone occurred many times. This chain connects TRBV27 to TRBJ1-5; a possible D gene is TRBD1 (6 bases). V dropped 2 bases and J dropped 0 bases, with 8 bases sitting between them. Germline CDR1 is MNHEY and CDR2 is SMNVEV (reference sequence). This CDR3 region has 15 residues. CDR3 region: CASSLRGNSNQPQHF. The CDR3 coding sequence is TGTGCCAGCAGTTTAAGGGGGAATAGCAATCAGCCCCAGCATTTT.

The rearrangement uses TRBV11-2 and TRBJ2-1, with 8 bases aligning to TRBD2. V dropped 0 bases and J dropped 7; count of bases not matched to a gene: 5. CDR3 length: 15 amino acids. CDR1 is SGHAT and CDR2 is FQNNGV in the germline V gene. The CDR3 reads CASSLEALAVNEQFF. The CDR3 nucleotides are TGTGCCAGCAGCTTAGAGGCACTAGCGGTGAATGAGCAGTTCTTC.